This TCR beta chain was observed in a study of blood T cell repertoires in COVID-19. Study summary: The origin of the acute and convalescent COVID-19 samples was the United States, Italy and Spain. T cells, B-cell-depleted T cells, or PBMCs provided the cDNA or gDNA that served as material.

The ends lost 3 bases at V and 5 bases at J; junction bases unmatched: 5. The CDR3 sequence is 15 residues long. Germline-derived CDR1 and CDR2 are LNHDA and SQIVND (reference sequence). How the authors handled the data: For nucleated cells, counts were estimated from reference gene primer amplification. Data came from immunoSEQ multiplex PCR; TCRdb stores just in-frame clones and leaves some out. V and J calls and clone size are given by that table; D and trimming were obtained from the DNA. The data contain around 77,000 clones, around 84% of them seen just once; the ten biggest clones take up approximately 10%.

J is TRBJ1-5 and V is TRBV19, with 9 bases fitting TRBD1. This clonotype was sampled from a man in his 70s with active or convalescent COVID-19. Specimen: peripheral blood. The CDR3 nucleotides read TGTGCCAGTAGTATCGGGACAGGGATTCATCAGCCCCAGCATTTT. Its protein product is CASSIGTGIHQPQHF.